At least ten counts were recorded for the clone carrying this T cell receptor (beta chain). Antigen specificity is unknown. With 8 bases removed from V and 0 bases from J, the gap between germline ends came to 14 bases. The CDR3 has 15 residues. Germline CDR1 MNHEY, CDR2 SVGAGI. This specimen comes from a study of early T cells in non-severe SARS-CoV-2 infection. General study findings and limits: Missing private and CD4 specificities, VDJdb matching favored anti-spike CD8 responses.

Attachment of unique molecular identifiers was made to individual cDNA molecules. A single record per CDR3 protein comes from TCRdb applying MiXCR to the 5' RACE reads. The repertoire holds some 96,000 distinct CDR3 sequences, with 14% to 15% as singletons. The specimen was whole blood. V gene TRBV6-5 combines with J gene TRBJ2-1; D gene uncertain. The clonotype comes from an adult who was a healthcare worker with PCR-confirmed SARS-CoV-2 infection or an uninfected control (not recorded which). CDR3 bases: TGTGCCAGCTCCCGTGCTTCGAGCTCCTACAATGAGCAGTTCTTC. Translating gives CASSRASSSYNEQFF.